This TCR beta chain was found in a study of CD8+CD57+ T cells in acquired aplastic anemia. Across the whole study: The average for DNA from sorted CD4+ and CD8+ cells was around 3.4 ug. Study-wide points: There were 25 to 35 CD8+ CDR3 sequences that occurred in both patients and controls. Patients and controls had CD8+ Simpson's diversity values that were not significantly distinct.

Researchers used genomic DNA as the template to profile TCR beta VDJ and CDR3. TCRdb itself ran the reads through MiXCR, one entry per CDR3 protein. The sample records about 160,000 distinct CDR3 sequences, around 50% being singletons. A note on this clonotype: Antigen: not known.

With V trimmed by 4 bases and J by 6 bases, 6 bases remained unmatched. Per germline, CDR1 LNHNV and CDR2 YYDKDF (reference sequence). This CDR3 region has 15 residues. The sequenced patients had an expansion of CD8+CD57+ cells seen by flow cytometry. At the time of blood sampling, patients had not yet received any therapy. Material: sorted CD4+, CD8+, or CD8+CD57+ T cells (not recorded which) from PBMCs. This chain joins TRBV15 and TRBJ1-5; 10 nucleotides match TRBD1. This TCR was recovered from a human donor with aplastic anemia. In DNA form, the CDR3 reads TGTGCCACCAGCACCGGGACAGGGGTTTTTCAGCCCCAGCATTTT. Translating it yields CATSTGTGVFQPQHF.